This T cell receptor beta chain derives from a study of control samples from healthy donors and cancer patients (dated by TCRdb to 2020 to 2022). This clone has just a few counts. Which antigen it targets is not known. Per-base qualities were not stored, and no clone one base away is much larger. Sequences LNHDA (CDR1) and SQIVND (CDR2) are obtained from the germline V gene (reference sequence). The CDR3 covers 15 residues, taking in both the cysteine and the phenylalanine. Only the CDR3 DNA is retained, 45 bases long and in frame from the first base. Germline trimming amounts to 4 bases on V and 7 bases on J, with 8 as the count of junction bases outside the gene matches. The method was the immunoSEQ multiplex PCR assay. TCRdb re-hosts the immuneACCESS table, in-frame sequences only. Its copies lack some clones; in the studies checked, an unresolved V gene accounts for under half of them, and the cause for the rest is not known. Within this sample are about 51,000 clones, with around 80% of them counted one time only. The top ten clonotypes cover about 9.4% of the sample.

The sequenced material came from blood. The source of this sequence is a man between 65 and 85 years old in good health. The sequence links TRBV19 to TRBJ2-1, and 9 junctional nucleotides match TRBD1. This receptor carries the CDR3 CASSTNRGLENEQFF. Read as DNA, the sequence is TGTGCCAGTAGTACGAACAGGGGGCTGGAGAATGAGCAGTTCTTC.